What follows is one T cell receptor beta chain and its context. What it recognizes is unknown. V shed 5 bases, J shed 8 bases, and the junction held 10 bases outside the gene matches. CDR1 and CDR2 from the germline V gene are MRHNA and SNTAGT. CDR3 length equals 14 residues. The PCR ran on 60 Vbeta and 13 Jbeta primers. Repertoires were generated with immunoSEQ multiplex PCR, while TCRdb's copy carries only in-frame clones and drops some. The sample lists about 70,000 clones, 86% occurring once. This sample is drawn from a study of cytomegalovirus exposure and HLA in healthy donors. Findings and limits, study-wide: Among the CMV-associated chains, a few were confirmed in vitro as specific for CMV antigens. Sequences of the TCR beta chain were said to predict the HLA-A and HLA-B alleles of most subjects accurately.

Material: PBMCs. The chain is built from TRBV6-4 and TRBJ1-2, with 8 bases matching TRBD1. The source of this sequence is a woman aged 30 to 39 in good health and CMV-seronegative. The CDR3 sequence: CASSQSSDRAGYTF. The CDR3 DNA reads TGTGCCAGCAGTCAATCCTCGGACAGGGCCGGCTACACCTTC.